A single sample is the source of the 9 T cell receptor beta chains below, sequenced in a study of early stage breast cancer tumors. Some clones are missing from TCRdb's copy, which holds only in-frame ones; the method was immunoSEQ multiplex PCR. The repertoire includes roughly 10,000 clones, 70% to 75% of them detected once, and 15% to 20% sits in the top ten. The sequenced sample consisted of normal breast tissue next to the tumor. The receptors here all came from a person in their sixties with breast cancer.

V and J are TRBV5-4 and TRBJ2-1, with 11 bases matching TRBD1. The trim removed 2 bases at V and 10 bases at J, leaving 5 bases unmatched. The germline gives CDR1 SGHNT, CDR2 YYREEE (reference sequence). The CDR3 totals 14 residues. The CDR3 DNA sequence: TGTGCCAGCAGCTTCGGACAGGGGGCTTGGGAGCAGTTCTTC. Protein: CASSFGQGAWEQFF.

This clone has more than one count but fewer than ten. V is TRBV28 and J is TRBJ2-5; D gene uncertain. V was cut by 6 bases and J by 5 bases, with 13 bases left in between. Germline V gene data show CDR1 as MDHEN and CDR2 as SYDVKM. This CDR3 region has 13 residues. CDR3 protein: CASSPWSQETQYF. Here the CDR3 DNA reads TGTGCCAGCAGCCCCTGGAGTCAGGAGACCCAGTACTTC.

In its sample, this clone was seen a few times. The rearrangement links TRBV4-3 to TRBJ2-7; tentative D call: TRBD2 (6 bases). Trimming pared 1 base from V and 3 bases from J, leaving 16 bases between. There are 16 residues in the CDR3. Germline V CDR1 and CDR2: LGHNA, YSLEER. This CDR3 is CASSQVGGVAHYEQYF. CDR3 sequence (DNA): TGCGCCAGCAGCCAAGTCGGGGGTGTCGCGCACTACGAGCAGTACTTC.

The chain joins TRBV5-8 to TRBJ1-5, with D unclear. Germline V lookup: CDR1 SGHTS, CDR2 YDEGEE. This CDR3 region has 13 residues. The ends were cut back, 4 bases at V and 4 bases at J, with 9 bases in the middle. The CDR3 DNA follows: TGTGCCAGCAGCGAGCCGGGTAATCAGCCCCAGCATTTT. It is translated as CASSEPGNQPQHF.

This chain joins TRBV10-3 and TRBJ2-7; D perhaps matches TRBD2 (5 bases). CDR3 length: 14 amino acids. The germline gives CDR1 ENHRY, CDR2 SYGVKD. The V gene lost 3 bases and the J gene lost 6 bases, with 15 bases spanning the gap. CDR3: CAISENWETSEQYF. CDR3 coding DNA: TGTGCCATCAGTGAAAATTGGGAAACTAGCGAGCAGTACTTC.

V is TRBV28 and J is TRBJ1-2; D unclear. The CDR3 spans 12 residues. Germline-derived CDR1 and CDR2 are MDHEN and SYDVKM. Trimming took 2 bases from V and 5 from J, leaving 6 bases between them. The DNA for the CDR3 is TGTGCCAGCAGTTTAAACAAGTATGGCTACACCTTC. It encodes CASSLNKYGYTF.

The chain links TRBV30 to TRBJ2-1; 9 bases align to TRBD1. CDR1 GTSNPN and CDR2 SVGIG come from the germline V gene (reference sequence). Losses at the gene ends were 3 bases for V and 7 bases for J; bases not matched to a gene: 13. The CDR3 covers 16 residues. DNA for the CDR3: TGTGCCTGGAGATGGAACAGGGGGCGCGTAGGGAATGAGCAGTTCTTC. Translating it yields CAWRWNRGRVGNEQFF.

The J gene is TRBJ2-3, the V gene TRBV29-1, with 7 bases fitting TRBD2. The CDR3 loop spans 14 amino acids. The V and J ends lost 4 bases and 5 bases, in that order; junction bases with no gene match: 9. Germline CDR1 reads SQVTM; CDR2 reads ANQGSEA. CDR3 loop: CSVAGGGARDTQYF. The CDR3 region has the DNA TGCAGCGTTGCCGGGGGAGGGGCTAGAGATACGCAGTATTTT.

There are a few counts of this clone. The V and J genes are TRBV11-3 and TRBJ1-2, with 9 bases lining up with TRBD1. CDR1 is SGHNT and CDR2 is YENEEA in the germline V gene. The CDR3 runs to 13 residues. J lost 7 bases, V lost 5 bases, and 5 bases had no gene match. The DNA of the CDR3 is TGTGCCAGCAGCAAAACAGGGGGCTCTGGCTACACCTTC. Translated: CASSKTGGSGYTF.